Here is one TCR beta chain with its context. This specimen comes from a study of blood T cell repertoires in COVID-19. Background on the study: PBMCs, B-cell-depleted T cells, or T cells provided the cDNA or gDNA that made up the material.

Between the trimmed V and J ends, which lost 0 bases and 1 base, there was a span of 10 bases. Per germline, CDR1 SGHRS and CDR2 YFSETQ. The CDR3 spans 15 residues. Produced via immunoSEQ multiplex PCR; TCRdb's table is partial and in-frame only. The sample includes a few hundred thousand clones, around nine tenths seen only once; the top ten take approximately 2.2%. This receptor was identified in a man aged 45-60 years with acute or convalescent COVID-19. The V call is TRBV5-1, the J call TRBJ2-5, with D maybe TRBD2 (5 bases). The sample taken for sequencing was peripheral blood. CDR3 bases: TGCGCCAGCAGCTTGGCCGGAGGCTCCCAAGAGACCCAGTACTTC. It translates to CASSLAGGSQETQYF.